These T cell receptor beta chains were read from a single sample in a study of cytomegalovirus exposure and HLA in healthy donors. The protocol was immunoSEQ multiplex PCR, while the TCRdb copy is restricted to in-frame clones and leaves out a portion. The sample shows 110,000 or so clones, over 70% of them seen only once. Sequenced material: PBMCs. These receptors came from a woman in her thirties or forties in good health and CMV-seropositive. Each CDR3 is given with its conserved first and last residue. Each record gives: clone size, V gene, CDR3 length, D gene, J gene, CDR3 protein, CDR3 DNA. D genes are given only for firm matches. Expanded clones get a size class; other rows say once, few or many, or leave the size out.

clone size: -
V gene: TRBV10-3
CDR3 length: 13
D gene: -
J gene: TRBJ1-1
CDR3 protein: CAIRSLGGTEAFF
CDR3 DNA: TGTGCCATCAGGAGCTTAGGGGGCACTGAAGCTTTCTTT

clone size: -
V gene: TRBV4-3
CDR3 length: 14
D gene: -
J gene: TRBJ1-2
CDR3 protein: CASSSAPGNYGYTF
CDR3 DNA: TGCGCCAGCAGCTCCGCCCCGGGTAACTATGGCTACACCTTC

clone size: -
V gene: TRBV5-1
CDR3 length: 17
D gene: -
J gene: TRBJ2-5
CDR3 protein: CASSLALAGLLQETQYF
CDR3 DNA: TGCGCCAGCAGCTTGGCTCTGGCGGGGCTCCTCCAAGAGACCCAGTACTTC

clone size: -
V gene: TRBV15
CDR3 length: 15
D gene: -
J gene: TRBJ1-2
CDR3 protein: CATSRGLGTNYGYTF
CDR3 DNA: TGTGCCACCAGCAGAGGACTAGGGACTAACTATGGCTACACCTTC

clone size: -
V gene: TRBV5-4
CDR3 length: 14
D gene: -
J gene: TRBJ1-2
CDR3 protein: CASSFTGSSYGYTF
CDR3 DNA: TGTGCCAGCAGCTTCACAGGGAGTAGCTATGGCTACACCTTC

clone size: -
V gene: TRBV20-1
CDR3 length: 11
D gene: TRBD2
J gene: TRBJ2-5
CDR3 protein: CSAKLASGQYF
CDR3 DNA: TGCAGTGCTAAACTAGCGAGTGGCCAGTACTTC

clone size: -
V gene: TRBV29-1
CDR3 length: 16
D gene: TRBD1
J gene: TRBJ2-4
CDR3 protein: CSVSNIKGQMLNIQYF
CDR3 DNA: TGCAGCGTATCGAATATTAAGGGACAGATGTTAAACATTCAGTACTTC

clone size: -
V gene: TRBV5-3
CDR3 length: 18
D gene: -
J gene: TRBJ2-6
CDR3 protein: CATESAQGHLSGANVLTF
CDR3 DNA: TGTGCCACCGAGTCGGCACAGGGACATCTTTCCGGGGCCAACGTCCTGACTTTC

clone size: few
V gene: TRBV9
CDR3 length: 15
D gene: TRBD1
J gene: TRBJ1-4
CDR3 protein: CASSTTGTVQEKLFF
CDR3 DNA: TGTGCCAGCAGCACAACCGGGACAGTGCAGGAAAAACTGTTTTTT

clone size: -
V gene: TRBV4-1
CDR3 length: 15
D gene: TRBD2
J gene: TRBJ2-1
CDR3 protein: CASNTGTSIIDEQFF
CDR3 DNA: TGCGCCAGCAACACCGGGACTAGCATAATCGATGAGCAGTTCTTC

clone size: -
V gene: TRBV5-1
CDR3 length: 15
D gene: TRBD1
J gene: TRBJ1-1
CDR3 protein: CASSQRQGSDTEAFF
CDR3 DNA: TGCGCCAGCAGCCAAAGACAGGGATCGGACACTGAAGCTTTCTTT

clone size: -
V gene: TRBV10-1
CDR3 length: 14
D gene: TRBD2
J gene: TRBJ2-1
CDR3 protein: CASASGSSYNEQFF
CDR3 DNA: TGCGCCAGCGCGAGCGGGAGCTCCTACAATGAGCAGTTCTTC

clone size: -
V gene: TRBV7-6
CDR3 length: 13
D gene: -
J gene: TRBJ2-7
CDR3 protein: CASSQGGSYEQYF
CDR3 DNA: TGTGCCAGCAGCCAGGGCGGATCCTACGAGCAGTACTTC

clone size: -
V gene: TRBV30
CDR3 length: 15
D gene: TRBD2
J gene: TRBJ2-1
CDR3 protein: CAWRARTSGTGEQFF
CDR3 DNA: TGTGCCTGGAGGGCTCGGACTAGCGGGACGGGAGAGCAGTTCTTC

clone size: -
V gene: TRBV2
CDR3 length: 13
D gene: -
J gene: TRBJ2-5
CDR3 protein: CASRRGLQETQYF
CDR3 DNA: TGTGCCAGCCGGCGGGGACTGCAAGAGACCCAGTACTTC

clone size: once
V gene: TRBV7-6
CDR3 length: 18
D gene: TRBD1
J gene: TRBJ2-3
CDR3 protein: CASSYETTGQGASDTQYF
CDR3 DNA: TGTGCCAGCAGCTACGAAACCACGGGACAGGGGGCGTCGGATACGCAGTATTTT

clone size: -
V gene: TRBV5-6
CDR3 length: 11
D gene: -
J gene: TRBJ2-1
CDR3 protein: CASSFRSEQFF
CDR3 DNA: TGTGCCAGCAGCTTTAGAAGTGAGCAGTTCTTC

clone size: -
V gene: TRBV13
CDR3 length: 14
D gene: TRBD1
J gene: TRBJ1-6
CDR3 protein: CASSPTGGNSPLHF
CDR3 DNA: TGTGCCAGCAGTCCGACAGGGGGGAATTCACCCCTCCACTTT

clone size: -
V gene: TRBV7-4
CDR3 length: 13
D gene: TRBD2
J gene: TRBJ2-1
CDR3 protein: CASSTGLANEQFF
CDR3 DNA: TGTGCCAGCAGCACCGGACTAGCCAATGAGCAGTTCTTC

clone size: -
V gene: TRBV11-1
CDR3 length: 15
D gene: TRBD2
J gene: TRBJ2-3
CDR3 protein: CASSLGGTSADTQYF
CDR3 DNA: TGTGCCAGCAGCTTAGGAGGGACTAGCGCCGATACGCAGTATTTT

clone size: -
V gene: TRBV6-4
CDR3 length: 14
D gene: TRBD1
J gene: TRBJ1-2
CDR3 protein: CASSEFTGGYGYTF
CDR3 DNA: TGTGCCAGCAGTGAATTCACAGGGGGATATGGCTACACCTTC

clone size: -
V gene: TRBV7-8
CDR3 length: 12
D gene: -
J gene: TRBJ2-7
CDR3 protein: CASSKQGNEQYF
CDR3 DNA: TGTGCCAGCAGCAAACAGGGTAACGAGCAGTACTTC

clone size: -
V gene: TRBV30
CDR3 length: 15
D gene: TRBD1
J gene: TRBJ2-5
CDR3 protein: CAWSEGTGRGETQYF
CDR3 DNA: TGTGCCTGGAGTGAAGGGACAGGGAGGGGGGAGACCCAGTACTTC

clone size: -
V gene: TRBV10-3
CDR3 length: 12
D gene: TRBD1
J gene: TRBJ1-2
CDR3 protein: CAISGQGRGYTF
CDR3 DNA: TGTGCCATCAGTGGACAGGGCCGTGGCTACACCTTC

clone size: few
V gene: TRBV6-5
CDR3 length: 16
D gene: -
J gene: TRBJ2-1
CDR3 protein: CASSYEPESSYNEQFF
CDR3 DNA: TGTGCCAGCAGTTACGAACCGGAGAGCTCCTACAATGAGCAGTTCTTC

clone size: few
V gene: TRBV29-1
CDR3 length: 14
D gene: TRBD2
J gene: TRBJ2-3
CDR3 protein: CSVRGASGPDTQYF
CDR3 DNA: TGCAGCGTCAGAGGCGCTAGCGGTCCAGATACGCAGTATTTT

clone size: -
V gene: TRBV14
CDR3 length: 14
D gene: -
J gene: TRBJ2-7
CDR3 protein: CASSPDSLLYEQYF
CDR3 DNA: TGTGCCAGCAGCCCAGACTCACTACTCTACGAGCAGTACTTC

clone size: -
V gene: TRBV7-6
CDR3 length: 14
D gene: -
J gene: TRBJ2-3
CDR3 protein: CASSLDGSTDTQYF
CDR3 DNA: TGTGCCAGCAGCTTAGACGGGAGCACAGATACGCAGTATTTT

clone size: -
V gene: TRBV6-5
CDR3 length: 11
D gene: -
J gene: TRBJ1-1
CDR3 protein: CASIPRGPAFF
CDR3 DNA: TGTGCCAGCATCCCAAGAGGGCCAGCTTTCTTT

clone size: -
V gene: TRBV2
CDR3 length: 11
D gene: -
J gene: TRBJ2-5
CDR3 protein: CASGTRETQYF
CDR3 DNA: TGTGCCAGCGGGACTCGAGAGACCCAGTACTTC

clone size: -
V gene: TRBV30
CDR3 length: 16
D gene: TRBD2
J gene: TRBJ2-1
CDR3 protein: CAWSAGLAGRFNEQFF
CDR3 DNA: TGTGCCTGGAGTGCGGGACTAGCGGGAAGGTTCAATGAGCAGTTCTTC

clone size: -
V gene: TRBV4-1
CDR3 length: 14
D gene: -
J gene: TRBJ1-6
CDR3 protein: CASSQGQPNSPLHF
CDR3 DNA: TGCGCCAGCAGCCAAGGACAGCCTAATTCACCCCTCCACTTT

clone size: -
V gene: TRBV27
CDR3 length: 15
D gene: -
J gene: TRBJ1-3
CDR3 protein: CASSPWGHSGNTIYF
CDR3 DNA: TGTGCCAGCAGCCCGTGGGGGCACTCTGGAAACACCATATATTTT

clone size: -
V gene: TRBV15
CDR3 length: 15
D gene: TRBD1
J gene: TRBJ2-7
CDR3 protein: CATSRDRGRVYEQYF
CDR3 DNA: TGTGCCACCAGCAGGGACAGGGGAAGGGTCTACGAGCAGTACTTC

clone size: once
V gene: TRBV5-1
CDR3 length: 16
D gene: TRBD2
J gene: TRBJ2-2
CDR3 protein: CASSLIAGGPFGELFF
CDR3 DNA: TGCGCCAGCAGCTTAATAGCGGGAGGGCCCTTCGGGGAGCTGTTTTTT

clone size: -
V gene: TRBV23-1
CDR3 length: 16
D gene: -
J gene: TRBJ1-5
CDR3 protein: CASSPPLRGSNQPQHF
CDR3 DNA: TGCGCCAGCAGTCCTCCCCTTAGAGGTAGCAATCAGCCCCAGCATTTT

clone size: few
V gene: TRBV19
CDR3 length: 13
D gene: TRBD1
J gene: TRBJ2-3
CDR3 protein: CASRTGGTDTQYF
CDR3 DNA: TGTGCCAGTAGGACAGGGGGCACAGATACGCAGTATTTT

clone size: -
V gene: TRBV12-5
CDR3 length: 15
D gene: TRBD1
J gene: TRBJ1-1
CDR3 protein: CASGTWGTGNTEAFF
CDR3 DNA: TGTGCTAGTGGCACTTGGGGGACAGGGAACACTGAAGCTTTCTTT

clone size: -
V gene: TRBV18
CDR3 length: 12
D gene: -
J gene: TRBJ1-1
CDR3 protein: CASSPRGGEAFF
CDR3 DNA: TGTGCCAGCTCACCACGCGGTGGGGAAGCTTTCTTT

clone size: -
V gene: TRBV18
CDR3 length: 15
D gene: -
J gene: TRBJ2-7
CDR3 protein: CASSPIAVSSYEQYF
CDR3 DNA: TGTGCCAGCTCACCAATCGCGGTGAGCTCCTACGAGCAGTACTTC

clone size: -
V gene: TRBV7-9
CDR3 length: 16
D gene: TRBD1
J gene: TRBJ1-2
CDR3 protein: CASSLAGTGPFYGYTF
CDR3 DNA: TGTGCCAGCAGCTTAGCAGGGACAGGTCCCTTCTATGGCTACACCTTC

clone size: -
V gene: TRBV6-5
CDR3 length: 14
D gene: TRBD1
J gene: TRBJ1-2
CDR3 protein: CASRRTGGDYGYTF
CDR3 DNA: TGTGCCAGCAGACGTACAGGGGGGGACTATGGCTACACCTTC

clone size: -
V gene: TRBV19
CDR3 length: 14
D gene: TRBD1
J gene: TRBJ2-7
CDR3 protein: CASSSDRVGGEQYF
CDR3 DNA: TGTGCCAGTAGCTCCGACAGGGTTGGGGGCGAGCAGTACTTC

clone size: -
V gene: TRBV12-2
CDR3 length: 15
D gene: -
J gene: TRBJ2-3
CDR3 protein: CASRLLAGPRDTQYF
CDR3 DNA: TGTGCAAGTCGCTTATTGGCGGGACCGCGCGATACGCAGTATTTT

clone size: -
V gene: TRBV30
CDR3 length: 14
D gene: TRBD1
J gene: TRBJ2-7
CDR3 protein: CAWSRTGGYYEQYF
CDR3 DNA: TGTGCCTGGAGTCGGACAGGGGGCTACTACGAGCAGTACTTC

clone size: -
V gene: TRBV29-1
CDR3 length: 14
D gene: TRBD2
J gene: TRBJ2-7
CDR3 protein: CSARLAGGANEQYF
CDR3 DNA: TGCAGCGCAAGGCTAGCGGGAGGGGCTAACGAGCAGTACTTC

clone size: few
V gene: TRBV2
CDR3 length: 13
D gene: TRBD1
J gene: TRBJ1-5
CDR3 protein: CASDRGGNQPQHF
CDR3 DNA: TGTGCCAGCGACAGGGGAGGCAATCAGCCCCAGCATTTT